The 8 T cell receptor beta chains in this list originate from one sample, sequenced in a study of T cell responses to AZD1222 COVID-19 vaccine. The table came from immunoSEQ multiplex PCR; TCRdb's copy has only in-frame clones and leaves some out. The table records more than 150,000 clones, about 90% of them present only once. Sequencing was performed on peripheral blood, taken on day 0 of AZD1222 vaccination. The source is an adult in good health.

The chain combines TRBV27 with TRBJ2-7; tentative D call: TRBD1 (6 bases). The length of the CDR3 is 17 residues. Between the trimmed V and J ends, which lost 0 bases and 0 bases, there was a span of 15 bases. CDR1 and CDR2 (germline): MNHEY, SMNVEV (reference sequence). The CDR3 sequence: CASSLSGGQPISYEQYF. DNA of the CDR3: TGTGCCAGCAGTTTATCCGGAGGACAGCCAATCTCCTACGAGCAGTACTTC.

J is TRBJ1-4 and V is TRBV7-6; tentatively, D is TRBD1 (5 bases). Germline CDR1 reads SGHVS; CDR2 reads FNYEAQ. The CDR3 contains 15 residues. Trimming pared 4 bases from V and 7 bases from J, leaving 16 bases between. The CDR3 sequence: CASSSSGRGSEKLFF. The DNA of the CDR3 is TGTGCCAGCAGCTCCTCGGGCCGGGGGAGTGAAAAACTGTTTTTT.

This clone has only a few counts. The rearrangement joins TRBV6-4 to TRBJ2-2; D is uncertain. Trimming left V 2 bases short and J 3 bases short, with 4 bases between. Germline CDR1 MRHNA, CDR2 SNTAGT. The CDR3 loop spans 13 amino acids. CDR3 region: CASSDTDTGELFF. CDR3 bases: TGTGCCAGCAGTGACACAGACACCGGGGAGCTGTTTTTT.

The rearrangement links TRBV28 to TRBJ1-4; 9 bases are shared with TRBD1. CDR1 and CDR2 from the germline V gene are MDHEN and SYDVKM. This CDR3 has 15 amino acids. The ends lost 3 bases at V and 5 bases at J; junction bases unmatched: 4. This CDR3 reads CASSFTGGGNEKLFF. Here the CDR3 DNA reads TGTGCCAGCAGTTTTACAGGGGGCGGCAATGAAAAACTGTTTTTT.

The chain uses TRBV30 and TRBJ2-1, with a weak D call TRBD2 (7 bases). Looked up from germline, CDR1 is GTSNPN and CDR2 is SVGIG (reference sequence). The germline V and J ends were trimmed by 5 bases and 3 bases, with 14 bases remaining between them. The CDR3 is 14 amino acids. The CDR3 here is CAWGNRDYYNEQFF. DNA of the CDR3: TGTGCCTGGGGAAACAGGGACTACTACAATGAGCAGTTCTTC.

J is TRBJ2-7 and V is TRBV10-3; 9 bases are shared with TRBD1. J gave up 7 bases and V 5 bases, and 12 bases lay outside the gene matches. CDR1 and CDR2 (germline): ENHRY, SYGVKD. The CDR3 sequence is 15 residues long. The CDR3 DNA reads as TGTGCCATCAGTTTAACGGGACAGGGATCGGAAGAGCAGTACTTC. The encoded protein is CAISLTGQGSEEQYF.

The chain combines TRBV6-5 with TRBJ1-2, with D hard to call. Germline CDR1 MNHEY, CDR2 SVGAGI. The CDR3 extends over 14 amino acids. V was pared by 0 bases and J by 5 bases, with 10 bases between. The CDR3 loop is CASSYSRVQYGYTF. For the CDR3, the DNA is TGTGCCAGCAGTTACTCGCGGGTACAGTATGGCTACACCTTC.

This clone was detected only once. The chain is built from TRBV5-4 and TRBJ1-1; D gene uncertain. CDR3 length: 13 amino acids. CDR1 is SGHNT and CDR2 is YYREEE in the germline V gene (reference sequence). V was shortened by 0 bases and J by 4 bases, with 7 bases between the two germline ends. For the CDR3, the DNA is TGTGCCAGCAGCTTGGATGTGAGCACTGAAGCTTTCTTT. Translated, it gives CASSLDVSTEAFF.